Presented here are 26 T cell receptor beta chains from one specimen sequenced in a study of T cell repertoires in cytomegalovirus infection. Each CDR3 protein is one row after TCRdb ran MiXCR on the reads. The sample holds about 900,000 distinct CDR3 sequences, roughly 30% seen once. Antigen specificity for these receptors is unknown. The sample consisted of cultured CD8+ T cells from PBMCs, taken from culture after CMV antigen stimulation. The source is a human donor in good health (CMV status not recorded). Some clones in this sample may be carry-over from other donors' samples.

This clonotype was counted between two and nine times. CDR3: CASSLLQGDTGELFF. In DNA, the CDR3 is TGTGCCAGCAGCTTACTACAGGGGGACACCGGGGAGCTGTTTTTT. The V gene is TRBV7-6, the J gene TRBJ2-2, with 8 positions matching TRBD1. The junction had 2 bases not matched to a gene; V was cut back by 2 bases and J by 3 bases. There are 15 residues in the CDR3. The germline V gene has CDR1 SGHVS and CDR2 FNYEAQ.

J is TRBJ2-7 and V is TRBV10-2; D is perhaps TRBD2 (6 bases). Germline V gene sequence: CDR1 WSHSY, CDR2 SAAADI. The V gene lost 5 bases and the J gene lost 2 bases, with 10 bases spanning the gap. The CDR3 extends over 13 amino acids. CDR3 nucleotides: TGCGCCAGCAGTCGGGGGTCGGCCTACGAGCAGTACTTC. This translates into CASSRGSAYEQYF.

The chain links TRBV4-2 to TRBJ1-1; tentative D call: TRBD1 (5 bases). Trimming removed 0 bases at V and 1 base at J, with 12 bases between. This CDR3 comprises 16 residues. Germline values: CDR1 LGHNA, CDR2 YNFKEQ. CDR3 sequence (DNA): TGTGCCAGCAGCCAAGACGGAAGGGGTCGGAACACTGAAGCTTTCTTT. Its translation: CASSQDGRGRNTEAFF.

On this clonotype itself: This may come from a read error, since a much larger clone is one base off. The chain has TRBV12-3 or TRBV12-4 and TRBJ2-3, with 10 bases matching TRBD1. This CDR3 contains 15 residues. V dropped 10 bases and J dropped 1; count of bases not matched to a gene: 8. The CDR3 DNA is TGTGCCAACACTCGGGACAGGGGACGCACAGATACGCAGTATTTT. Residues: CANTRDRGRTDTQYF.

The chain is built from TRBV19 and TRBJ2-1; 9 bases are a match to TRBD2. With V trimmed by 4 bases and J by 8 bases, 9 bases remained unmatched. The CDR3 spans 15 residues. CDR1 and CDR2 from the germline V gene are LNHDA and SQIVND (reference sequence). CDR3 amino acids: CASSRYSGGLDEQFF. In nucleotides, the CDR3 is TGTGCCAGTAGTAGGTATAGCGGGGGTTTGGATGAGCAGTTCTTC.

On this clonotype: This clone may be a read error of a much larger clone one base away. The chain employs TRBV7-6 and TRBJ2-3; 8 bases match TRBD2. The CDR3 consists of 16 residues. The V gene's germline CDR1 is SGHVS and CDR2 FNYEAQ. CDR3 sequence: CASSLDAGGATDSQYF. CDR3 nucleotides: TGTGCCAGCAGCTTAGATGCCGGGGGGGCGACAGATTCGCAGTATTTT.

V gene TRBV10-3 combines with J gene TRBJ1-2; the match to TRBD1 covers 7 bases. CDR1 is ENHRY, CDR2 SYGVKD, per germline. Trimming took 0 bases from V and 0 from J; bases not matched to a gene: 1. The CDR3 covers 15 residues. The DNA of the CDR3 is TGTGCCATCAGTGAGTCAGGGACAGCTAACTATGGCTACACCTTC. This gives the protein CAISESGTANYGYTF.

This rearrangement joins TRBV7-6 to TRBJ2-7, with D perhaps matching TRBD2 (7 bases). The CDR3 extends over 14 amino acids. Germline assignment: CDR1 SGHVS and CDR2 FNYEAQ. V gave up 6 bases and J gave up 6 bases, with 18 bases separating them. In DNA, the CDR3 is TGTGCCAGCAGTTCAGAGGGGGGGCGGAGCGAGCAGTACTTC. Translating it yields CASSSEGGRSEQYF.

Only one count was recorded for this clonotype. The CDR3 region is CASSQEGISGGAHTQYF. CDR3 bases: TGCGCCAGCAGCCAAGAGGGGATTAGCGGGGGGGCACATACGCAGTATTTT. The J gene is TRBJ2-3, the V gene TRBV4-1; 11 bases line up with TRBD2. Germline V gene data show CDR1 as MGHRA and CDR2 as YSYEKL. Trimming removed 0 bases from V and 7 bases from J; junction bases left unmatched: 9. There are 17 residues in the CDR3.

The V gene is TRBV29-1, the J gene TRBJ1-2; D unclear. With 5 bases removed from V and 6 bases from J, the gap between germline ends came to 37 bases. Looked up from germline, CDR1 is SQVTM and CDR2 is ANQGSEA. This CDR3 has 20 residues. CDR3 protein: CSVFRPDYASLAGFVDGYTF. CDR3 coding DNA: TGCAGCGTTTTCCGTCCGGACTACGCAAGTTTGGCTGGCTTTGTTGATGGCTACACCTTC.

The chain recombines TRBV6-6 with TRBJ1-1; D gene unclear. Germline values: CDR1 MNHNY, CDR2 SVGAGI (reference sequence). This CDR3 is 14 amino acids long. Trimming shortened V by 0 bases and J by 7 bases, and 12 bases separated the two germline ends. CDR3 loop: CASSYSPGGSEAFF. The CDR3 DNA reads TGTGCCAGCAGTTACTCGCCGGGAGGGAGTGAAGCTTTCTTT.

This sequence joins TRBV24-1 and TRBJ2-1; possible D gene TRBD2, 7 bases. This CDR3 comprises 17 residues. Trimming took off 3 bases at V and 1 base at J, with 15 bases between the two ends. The germline V gene encodes CDR1 KGHDR and CDR2 SFDVKD. The CDR3 loop is CATSDGTGRGSYNEQFF. The CDR3 bases are TGTGCCACCAGTGATGGAACAGGGAGGGGGTCCTACAATGAGCAGTTCTTC.

On this clonotype itself: One end of the junction varies from germline; a read error may be responsible. The gene calls are TRBV12-3 or TRBV12-4 and TRBJ2-5, with D uncertain. The CDR3 loop spans 13 amino acids. The CDR3 here is CANSPGYQETQYF. DNA for the CDR3: TGTGCCAACAGTCCCGGTTACCAAGAGACCCAGTACTTC.

This chain joins TRBV27 and TRBJ1-6; D uncertain. Germline CDR1 MNHEY, CDR2 SMNVEV (reference sequence). The CDR3 covers 15 residues. V lost 2 bases, J lost 4 bases, and 9 bases lay in between. The CDR3 protein is CASSLRISYNSPLHF. The CDR3 nucleotides read TGTGCCAGCAGTTTAAGGATCAGTTATAATTCACCCCTCCACTTT.

This clonotype occurred many times. The rearrangement links TRBV7-2 to TRBJ2-5; 9 bases agree with TRBD2. Germline V gene sequence: CDR1 SGHTA, CDR2 FQGNSA. The CDR3 runs 15 residues. Germline trimming cut 1 base from V and 5 bases from J; bases unmatched to any gene: 5. CDR3 in amino acids: CASSLGGGGAETQYF. Written as DNA, the CDR3 is TGTGCCAGCAGCTTAGGAGGCGGGGGGGCTGAGACCCAGTACTTC. Full variable domain (remainder filled in from reference TRBV7-2 and TRBJ2-5): GAGVSQSPSNKVTEKGKDVELRCDPISGHTALYWYRQSLGQGLEFLIYFQGNSAPDKSGLPSDRFSAERTGGSVSTLTIQRTQQEDSAVYLCASSLGGGGAETQYFGPGTRLLVL.

This clonotype was observed a few times. V usage is TRBV7-9 and J usage is TRBJ2-7; D is ambiguous. CDR3 length: 17 residues. The V end lost 5 bases, the J end lost 4 bases, and 24 bases lay between the germline ends. Per the germline V gene, CDR1 is SEHNR and CDR2 is FQNEAQ (reference sequence). CDR3 amino acids: CASSAAVSPAQRYEQYF. Written as DNA, the CDR3 is TGTGCCAGCAGCGCGGCGGTGAGCCCGGCACAGCGTTACGAGCAGTACTTC.

The table lists this clonotype with a few counts. V is TRBV12-3 or TRBV12-4 and J is TRBJ2-1, with a weak D call TRBD1 (5 bases). V shed 2 bases and J shed 7 bases, with 15 bases lying between them. The CDR3 consists of 15 residues. The CDR3 region is CASSLKDTLQNEQFF. CDR3 in DNA: TGTGCCAGCAGTTTAAAGGACACCCTTCAGAATGAGCAGTTCTTC.

A few counts support this clonotype. The chain has TRBV7-9 and TRBJ2-1, with D perhaps matching TRBD1 (5 bases). There are 14 residues in the CDR3. V lost 4 bases to trimming and J lost 7 bases, with 14 bases between them. Germline CDR1 reads SEHNR; CDR2 reads FQNEAQ (reference sequence). For the CDR3, the DNA is TGTGCCAGCAGCTCTATCCCTGACAGAAATGAGCAGTTCTTC. Its translation: CASSSIPDRNEQFF.

This clonotype was picked up a small number of times. The chain employs TRBV4-1 and TRBJ2-1, with no clear D. CDR1 MGHRA and CDR2 YSYEKL come from the germline V gene. The V gene lost 0 bases and the J gene lost 6 bases, with 3 bases spanning the gap. The CDR3 is made up of 12 amino acids. The CDR3 sequence is CASSQEVNEQFF. The CDR3 DNA sequence: TGCGCCAGCAGCCAAGAGGTCAATGAGCAGTTCTTC.

This clonotype was detected ten times or more. The rearrangement uses TRBV7-2 and TRBJ2-3; D unclear. Trimming stripped 5 bases from V and 1 base from J, with 7 bases between. The CDR3 totals 13 residues. The germline V gene encodes CDR1 SGHTA and CDR2 FQGNSA. CDR3 in DNA: TGTGCCAGCAGCCGAAGGGGCACAGATACGCAGTATTTT. It translates to CASSRRGTDTQYF.

This clonotype has a single count. The gene calls are TRBV12-3 or TRBV12-4 and TRBJ1-3, with 8 bases fitting TRBD1. J was trimmed by 14 bases and V by 8 bases; bases with no gene match: 5. The CDR3 runs to 10 residues. Here the CDR3 DNA reads TGTGCCAGCTTGGACAGGGCCTTATATTTT. It specifies CASLDRALYF.

This clonotype has just a few counts. The chain employs TRBV7-2 and TRBJ2-1; D is undetermined. This CDR3 has 11 amino acids. V was cut by 7 bases and J by 2 bases, with 3 bases left in between. Germline V CDR1 and CDR2: SGHTA, FQGNSA. CDR3 in amino acids: CASIAYNEQFF. In DNA form, the CDR3 reads TGTGCCAGCATTGCCTACAATGAGCAGTTCTTC.

The chain joins TRBV27 to TRBJ2-3; the match to TRBD2 covers 10 bases. The CDR3 runs 15 residues. With V trimmed by 4 bases and J by 4 bases, 5 bases remained unmatched. Germline V gene lookup returns CDR1 MNHEY and CDR2 SMNVEV (reference sequence). CDR3 sequence: CASSSLAGESDTQYF. The CDR3 DNA sequence: TGTGCCAGCAGTTCTCTAGCGGGGGAGTCAGATACGCAGTATTTT.

This clonotype has just a few counts. The V call is TRBV7-9, the J call TRBJ2-5; TRBD2 matches at 9 bases. V was clipped by 4 bases and J by 7 bases; unmatched bases: 10. There are 15 residues in the CDR3. From germline, CDR1 is SEHNR and CDR2 FQNEAQ (reference sequence). In DNA form, the CDR3 reads TGTGCCAGCAGCTCCTTCGGCGGGGGGGCGGTGACCCAGTACTTC. Protein product: CASSSFGGGAVTQYF.

This clonotype was recorded many times. The chain couples TRBV5-1 to TRBJ1-2; D gene uncertain. V gave up 0 bases and J gave up 3 bases, with 9 bases separating them. The CDR3 is 14 amino acids. CDR1 is SGHRS and CDR2 is YFSETQ in the germline V gene. CDR3 DNA: TGCGCCAGCAGCTTGGATGCCGGTGACTATGGCTACACCTTC. This sequence encodes CASSLDAGDYGYTF.

This clonotype was observed a handful of times. This chain connects TRBV6-2 or TRBV6-3 to TRBJ2-5, with TRBD2 matching over 12 bases. V trimming: 6 bases; J trimming: 5 bases; junction bases outside the gene matches: 10. The CDR3 has 16 residues. CDR1 and CDR2 (germline): MNHEY, SVGEGT. CDR3 in DNA: TGTGCCAGCAGCGGACTAGCGGGACTAGAACGGGAGACCCAGTACTTC. It specifies CASSGLAGLERETQYF.